The present TCR beta chain was sequenced within a study of identical twins (dated by TCRdb to the mid-2010s). About the full investigation: TCR alpha and beta repertoires from monozygotic twins, unrelated adults of various ages and cord blood were deep-sequenced to test whether fetal clonotypes persist. To rule out contamination, replicate twin experiments were performed at different times with different library preparation protocols.

On this clonotype: The specificity of this receptor is unknown. Base qualities are missing; no much larger clone stands one base away.

The library was obtained by 5' RACE. Sequencing was carried out with an Illumina HiSeq 2000. A universal primer binding site was added through template switching, and the final cDNA carried a unique molecular identifier so that TCR cDNA molecules could be counted accurately. Specific primers in the conserved constant-segment region were used to synthesize first-strand cDNA for the TCR alpha and beta chains. To control for contamination, each cDNA library was double barcoded with a SMART-Mk sample barcode plus Illumina barcodes. TruSeq adapter sequences along with Illumina sample barcodes were introduced in two successive PCR steps. TCR alpha and beta cDNA libraries were sequenced on the Illumina HiSeq platform with custom primers. The study's processing was this. Unique molecular identifiers were extracted from raw reads with MiGEC, and CDR3 positions were determined with MiXCR. Recombination models were inferred per individual with the repgenHMM and IGoR tools using an EM algorithm. The tcR package in R was used for shared clonotype analysis, with sharing normalized by the product of cloneset sizes. To study raw recombination free of thymic and clonal selection effects, out-of-frame nonproductive sequences were analyzed. TCRdb trimmed public reads at Q25 via fastp, called clones via MiXCR and kept in-frame beta chains. Every CDR3 protein is listed once, alongside the most common genes and DNA of its rows. TCRdb, rather than the study authors, made the V and J calls. The sample includes 520,000 or so distinct CDR3 sequences, with roughly 21% observed a single time. Of the sample, about 0.91% falls within the top ten clones.

Every donor was a healthy Caucasian. Three pairs of female monozygotic twins, all aged about 18 to 30 years, were included in the twin cohort. Positive isolation kits from Invitrogen were used to isolate the CD4+ and CD8+ T cell populations. Points the paper makes about the study in general: Zero-insertion analyses could be partly confounded by invariant T cells such as MAIT and iNKT, though diverse VJ usage argued against such confounding for most clonotypes. Out-of-frame TCR alpha sharing in monozygotic twins was systematically underestimated by recombination models, whereas sharing between unrelated individuals was in agreement with the recombination models. Out-of-frame TCR alpha sequences shared between twins showed an excess of low generation-probability sequences compared with coincidental sharing between unrelated individuals. Excess twin sharing in beta out-of-frame sequences was weaker because fewer shared sequences lowered the signal-to-noise ratio. Fewer insertions were carried by abundant cord blood beta clonotypes, a similar but weaker trend appeared in young adult naive repertoires, and no such trend appeared in memory repertoires. Because the same donors could not be followed over many years, conclusions were based on cross-sectional statistical analysis.

The CDR3 covers 14 residues, taking in both the cysteine and the phenylalanine. Of the read, only the CDR3 DNA is kept; its 42 bases are in frame from base 1. Trimming takes 4 bases from V and 3 bases from J, and the germline ends sit 10 bases apart. CDR1 SGHTA and CDR2 FQGNSA were looked up in the germline V gene. These data also formed part of another study, on T cells expressing NK-cell markers. The other study reports the following: TCR beta-chain repertoires were profiled in sorted CD3+CD56+NKG2C+, CD3+CD56+NKG2C- and CD3+CD56-NKG2C+ T-cell subsets from eight donors. Among the eight sequenced donors, only one was HCMV-seronegative, while the other seven were HCMV-seropositive. In several experiments an anti-gammadeltaTCR antibody was added to restrict sorting to alphabetaTCR-expressing T cells. For six donors, the dominant CD3+CD56+NKG2C+ clonotypes were among the top 10 CD8+ clonotypes and accounted for roughly 1.0-7.5% of CD8+ T cells. Those dominant clonotypes were again the most abundant among CD3+CD56-NKG2C+ cells in a few donors, at about 28.3-60.1%. Whether the expanded NKG2C-expressing T cell clones were specific for HCMV antigens was left unclear. The eight sequenced donors were randomly selected healthy volunteers, three men and five women. To determine HCMV serostatus, a commercial ELISA kit was used to detect HCMV-specific IgG in serum. MIGEC handled demultiplexing of the reads and grouping by UMI, while MiTCR was used to assemble and quantify clonotypes. To exclude erroneous sequences, only TCR cDNA sequences supported by at least two reads were retained. Downstream repertoire analysis used the tcR package, and clonotypes were matched across fractions by CDR3 nucleotide sequence plus V segment. VDJmatch was used to annotate antigen specificity against VDJdb, with one amino acid substitution in CDR3 permitted.

The V gene is TRBV7-2 and the J gene is TRBJ2-1; the D gene cannot be resolved reliably. The sequenced material came from CD4+ T cells sorted from blood. The source of this sequence is a woman under 30 in good health. The nucleotide sequence is given as TGTGCCAGCAGCTCGGCCCAACTCTACAATGAGCAGTTCTTC. This yields the protein CASSSAQLYNEQFF.